The 25 T cell receptor beta chains in this list originate from one sample, sequenced in a study of neurological immune-mediated disorders (dated by TCRdb to between 2019 and 2020). Libraries were prepared through 5' RACE. These reads were obtained on an Illumina HiSeq 2500. TCRdb took the public reads, trimmed them with fastp at Q25, ran MiXCR for clone calling and kept in-frame beta chains. Each CDR3 protein appears once, grouped with its most common genes and DNA. Across this sample there are about 120,000 distinct CDR3 sequences, with around 3% seen only once. The leading ten clones occupy 1.3% of the sample. Sequencing input: PBMCs. These receptors all stem from a woman aged 30 to 39 with multiple sclerosis.

In this sample, this clonotype turned up many times. The chain uses TRBV5-5 and TRBJ1-2; 7 nucleotides agree with TRBD1. The junction had 6 bases not matched to a gene; V was cut back by 4 bases and J by 6 bases. Germline CDR1 SGHKS, CDR2 YYEKEE (reference sequence). The CDR3 has 13 amino acids. CDR3 region: CASSPTGFNGYTF. The CDR3 nucleotides read TGTGCCAGCAGCCCGACAGGGTTTAATGGCTACACCTTC.

This clonotype was counted many times. This chain uses TRBV29-1 with TRBJ2-1, with a possible D match to TRBD2 (6 bases). The CDR3 is made up of 16 amino acids. Deletions cut 0 bases from V and 6 bases from J, with 18 bases between. CDR1 and CDR2 from the germline V gene are SQVTM and ANQGSEA. The DNA for the CDR3 is TGCAGCGTTGAAGATCATCCCCTAGCGAAAGGCAATGAGCAGTTCTTC. Protein product: CSVEDHPLAKGNEQFF.

This clonotype was found many times. V is TRBV7-9 and J is TRBJ2-5; 11 nucleotides agree with TRBD2. CDR1 and CDR2 (germline): SEHNR, FQNEAQ (reference sequence). Trimming at V came to 5 bases and at J to 2 bases, leaving 4 bases not matched to a gene. CDR3 length: 15 amino acids. The CDR3 region has the DNA TGTGCCAGCAGCCCTAGCGGGGGGACACAAGAGACCCAGTACTTC. This codes for CASSPSGGTQETQYF. Full variable domain (remainder filled in from reference TRBV7-9 and TRBJ2-5): DTGVSQNPRHKITKRGQNVTFRCDPISEHNRLYWYRQTLGQGPEFLTYFQNEAQLEKSRLLSDRFSAERPKGSFSTLEIQRTEQGDSAMYLCASSPSGGTQETQYFGPGTRLLVL.

This clonotype was found many times. The CDR3, as DNA: TGCGCCAGCAGCTTGGACGGCTACACTGAAGCTTTCTTT. Its translation is CASSLDGYTEAFF. The chain combines TRBV5-1 with TRBJ1-1; D gene uncertain. The CDR3 contains 13 residues. V lost 0 bases and J 3 bases, leaving 6 bases between the germline ends. Looked up from germline, CDR1 is SGHRS and CDR2 is YFSETQ.

This clonotype was seen many times. The rearrangement uses TRBV7-9 and TRBJ1-1, with 7 bases matching TRBD1. Germline V lookup: CDR1 SEHNR, CDR2 FQNEAQ (reference sequence). CDR3 length: 16 residues. Trimming cost V 3 bases and J 5 bases; bases outside gene matches: 12. The CDR3 loop reads CASSFPGQTQDTEAFF. CDR3 bases: TGTGCCAGCAGCTTTCCGGGACAGACGCAGGATACTGAAGCTTTCTTT.

This clonotype was detected many times. The V gene is TRBV9, the J gene TRBJ2-3, with D maybe TRBD2 (6 bases). From germline, CDR1 is SGDLS and CDR2 YYNGEE. Trimming cost V 3 bases and J 1 base, with 12 bases left between them. CDR3 length: 15 residues. DNA of the CDR3: TGTGCCAGCAGCGGGCGGCGGGGAGGCACAGATACGCAGTATTTT. Translating it yields CASSGRRGGTDTQYF. Looking up the rest from reference TRBV9 and TRBJ2-3 gives the full variable domain: DSGVTQTPKHLITATGQRVTLRCSPRSGDLSVYWYQQSLDQGLQFLIQYYNGEERAKGNILERFSAQQFPDLHSELNLSSLELGDSALYFCASSGRRGGTDTQYFGPGTRLTVL.

This clonotype was counted many times. The chain uses TRBV12-3 or TRBV12-4 and TRBJ1-1; D call uncertain. Trimming pared 0 bases from V and 1 base from J, leaving 3 bases between. This CDR3 has 13 residues. Here the CDR3 reads CASSLAENTEAFF. Written as DNA, the CDR3 is TGTGCCAGCAGTTTAGCAGAGAACACTGAAGCTTTCTTT.

This clonotype was picked up many times. Written as DNA, the CDR3 is TGCAGTGCTAGCCGGGACAGGGGGAACTATGGCTACACCTTC. This gives the protein CSASRDRGNYGYTF. The chain couples TRBV20-1 to TRBJ1-2; TRBD1 matches 11 bases. Germline-derived CDR1 and CDR2 are DFQATT and SNEGSKA (reference sequence). J gave up 2 bases and V 3 bases, and 2 bases lay outside the gene matches. The CDR3 loop spans 14 amino acids.

This clonotype has only a few counts. This may be a read error: a much more frequent sequence differs by one nucleotide. Here the CDR3 reads CSVAGGTGAKVLTF. The CDR3 DNA is TGCAGCGTTGCGGGGGGCACTGGGGCCAAAGTCCTGACTTTC. V and J are TRBV29-1 and TRBJ2-6; TRBD2 might be the D (7 bases). This CDR3 has 14 amino acids. CDR1 and CDR2 (germline): SQVTM, ANQGSEA.

The sample holds many counts of this clonotype. V usage is TRBV20-1 and J usage is TRBJ2-1; D is undetermined. The CDR3 loop spans 12 amino acids. The V and J ends lost 3 bases and 11 bases respectively, with 14 bases between them. Germline V CDR1 and CDR2: DFQATT, SNEGSKA (reference sequence). The chain's CDR3 is CSARTGSVQQFF. DNA for the CDR3: TGCAGTGCTAGGACTGGTTCCGTTCAGCAGTTCTTC.

This clonotype was counted many times. The rearrangement uses TRBV15 and TRBJ2-3; 8 positions match TRBD2. The ends lost 1 base at V and 3 bases at J; junction bases unmatched: 3. Germline V lookup: CDR1 LNHNV, CDR2 YYDKDF (reference sequence). This CDR3 is 15 amino acids long. The CDR3 nucleotides are TGTGCCACCAGCAGAGCGGGACTAGAAACAGATACGCAGTATTTT. Protein product: CATSRAGLETDTQYF.

This clonotype was detected ten times or more. The rearrangement uses TRBV9 and TRBJ2-1; D is unresolved. The CDR3 runs 12 residues. Per germline, CDR1 SGDLS and CDR2 YYNGEE. Trimming pared 1 base from V and 8 bases from J, leaving 7 bases between. This CDR3 is CASSVNAHEQFF. CDR3 sequence (DNA): TGTGCCAGCAGCGTAAACGCCCATGAGCAGTTCTTC.

This clonotype came up many times. The CDR3 sequence is CSVVTSSYNEQFF. The CDR3 bases are TGCAGCGTTGTGACAAGCTCCTACAATGAGCAGTTCTTC. The chain is built from TRBV29-1 and TRBJ2-1; D gene uncertain. The V and J ends lost 4 bases and 0 bases respectively, with 7 bases between them. Germline V gene lookup returns CDR1 SQVTM and CDR2 ANQGSEA. This CDR3 is built from 13 residues.

This clonotype was detected many times. This chain joins TRBV20-1 and TRBJ1-3, with 8 bases lining up with TRBD1. Unmatched junction bases numbered 14, after V lost 0 bases and J lost 1 base. The germline gives CDR1 DFQATT, CDR2 SNEGSKA (reference sequence). CDR3 length equals 19 residues. The chain's CDR3 is CSARDIEGQALSSGNTIYF. Here the CDR3 DNA reads TGCAGTGCTAGAGATATTGAGGGACAGGCTCTCTCTTCTGGAAACACCATATATTTT.

Comments on this clonotype: A much larger clone lies one base from this, so it may be a read error. The chain is built from TRBV19 and TRBJ1-5, with unresolved D. Germline V gene lookup returns CDR1 LNHDA and CDR2 SQIVND (reference sequence). This CDR3 spans 14 amino acids. CDR3 sequence: CASSTASSNQHQHF. The CDR3 nucleotides are TGTGCCAGTAGCACAGCGTCAAGTAATCAGCACCAGCATTTT.

The sample holds many counts of this clonotype. V and J are TRBV20-1 and TRBJ2-1, with 8 bases lining up with TRBD1. CDR1 and CDR2 (germline): DFQATT, SNEGSKA (reference sequence). The CDR3 sequence is 15 residues long. With V trimmed by 6 bases and J by 7 bases, 14 bases remained unmatched. The CDR3 loop is CSAEGVGQGRNEQFF. The DNA of the CDR3 is TGCAGTGCCGAAGGCGTTGGACAGGGCCGAAATGAGCAGTTCTTC.

There are many counts of this clonotype. The V call is TRBV12-3 or TRBV12-4, the J call TRBJ2-7; 8 positions agree with TRBD2. The V and J ends lost 5 bases and 0 bases, in that order; junction bases with no gene match: 6. The CDR3 totals 15 residues. The CDR3 region is CASSPSGTSSYEQYF. In DNA form, the CDR3 reads TGTGCCAGCAGTCCTTCCGGGACTAGCTCCTACGAGCAGTACTTC.

This clonotype has only a few counts. This could be a read error, since a much larger clone is one nucleotide away. The V and J genes are TRBV5-1 and TRBJ2-5; tentative D call: TRBD1 (6 bases). From germline, CDR1 is SGHRS and CDR2 YFSETQ. CDR3 length equals 14 residues. The CDR3 protein is CASSQQGRVETKYF. The DNA for the CDR3 is TGCGCCAGCAGCCAACAGGGCAGGGTGGAGACCAAGTACTTC.

This clonotype showed up many times. V usage is TRBV7-2 and J usage is TRBJ2-1; D gene uncertain. Trimming pared 1 base from V and 2 bases from J, leaving 6 bases between. Per germline, CDR1 SGHTA and CDR2 FQGNSA. This CDR3 spans 14 amino acids. CDR3 loop: CASSLEQTYNEQFF. CDR3 DNA: TGTGCCAGCAGCTTAGAGCAAACCTACAATGAGCAGTTCTTC.

This clonotype has at least ten counts. This rearrangement joins TRBV20-1 to TRBJ2-5; D gene unclear. The CDR3 totals 12 residues. Germline CDR1 and CDR2: DFQATT and SNEGSKA (reference sequence). The ends were cut back, 6 bases at V and 5 bases at J, with 13 bases in the middle. CDR3 region: CSAPPPGETQYF. Here the CDR3 DNA reads TGCAGTGCACCACCGCCCGGGGAGACCCAGTACTTC.

This clonotype was recorded at least ten times. The gene calls are TRBV7-2 and TRBJ2-7; D unresolved. Germline values: CDR1 SGHTA, CDR2 FQGNSA. The CDR3 is 14 residues long. V was cut by 4 bases and J by 2 bases, with 12 bases left in between. This CDR3 is CASSSTNSPYEQYF. The DNA for the CDR3 is TGTGCCAGCAGCTCTACTAATTCCCCCTACGAGCAGTACTTC.

This clonotype was detected many times. The chain uses TRBV7-2 and TRBJ2-7, with 12 bases lining up with TRBD2. With V trimmed by 5 bases and J by 4 bases, 6 bases remained unmatched. CDR1 is SGHTA, CDR2 FQGNSA, per germline. The CDR3 is 15 residues long. CDR3 residues: CASSPSTSGSYEQYF. The CDR3 nucleotides read TGTGCCAGCAGCCCCTCGACTAGCGGGAGTTACGAGCAGTACTTC.

This clonotype has a count of ten or more. This chain joins TRBV9 and TRBJ1-4, with D unresolved. Trimming took 0 bases from V and 2 from J, leaving 11 bases between them. The germline V gene has CDR1 SGDLS and CDR2 YYNGEE. The CDR3 has 16 residues. The CDR3 loop reads CASSVDQGRTNEKLFF. The DNA of the CDR3 is TGTGCCAGCAGCGTAGATCAAGGGCGGACTAATGAAAAACTGTTTTTT.

This clonotype was counted between two and nine times. V usage is TRBV12-3 or TRBV12-4 and J usage is TRBJ2-7; D not resolved. The CDR3 contains 13 residues. Trimming left V 0 bases short and J 8 bases short, with 11 bases between. The CDR3 coding sequence is TGTGCCAGCAGTTTAGCGCCGGTAGGAAAGCAGTACTTC. Residues: CASSLAPVGKQYF.

At least ten counts were recorded for this clonotype. The J gene is TRBJ1-3, the V gene TRBV18; D ambiguous. The ends were cut back, 6 bases at V and 0 bases at J, with 9 bases in the middle. CDR1 and CDR2 from the germline V gene are KGHSH and LQKENI. There are 14 residues in the CDR3. The CDR3 nucleotides read TGTGCCAGCTCCGGGTCCTCCTCTGGAAACACCATATATTTT. As protein: CASSGSSSGNTIYF.